This T cell receptor beta chain was recovered during a study of regulatory T cells in long-lasting Graves disease. V shed 7 bases and J 2 bases; nucleotides not matched to a gene: 13. The V gene's germline CDR1 is MNHEY and CDR2 SMNVEV (reference sequence). This CDR3 has 18 residues. This clonotype was found a few times. Its antigen is unknown. Sequencing libraries for TCR beta were prepared with iRepertoire HTBI primers and Arm-PCR of CDR3 regions. MiXCR was run by TCRdb on the multiplex PCR reads, yielding one entry per CDR3 protein. The table lists about 400,000 distinct CDR3 sequences, roughly 15% of them singletons. Time point given: newly diagnosed GD, antithyroid drugs for less than 3 months. RNA isolated from PBMCs was used to make the TCR library. An endocrinology department in Xi'an, China, supplied the patients. Peripheral blood, roughly 9.2 milliliters per patient, was collected in EDTA tubes.

Study observations and caveats: Persistent disease preferred TRBV28, TRBJ1-2 and TRBJ2-5; new disease, TRBV20-1 and TRBJ2-1.

Sequencing used peripheral blood mononuclear cells (PBMCs), obtained at new diagnosis, from a patient treated with antithyroid drugs. The TCR comes from a female donor with Graves disease. The gene calls are TRBV27 and TRBJ2-2; 10 nucleotides agree with TRBD2. The CDR3 loop reads CASTRLPLAGDNTGELFF. The DNA for the CDR3 is TGTGCCAGCACCCGCCTACCCCTAGCGGGGGATAACACCGGGGAGCTGTTTTTT.